The source of this T cell receptor beta chain is a study of cytomegalovirus exposure and HLA in healthy donors (dated by TCRdb to the late 2010s). Background on the whole study: According to an earlier analysis of 587 of the donors, some 180 million T cells yielded 90 million to 140 million unique TCR beta sequences and more than 250 Gb of sequence data. Typing coverage differed by locus: A, B, C, DRB1 and DQB1 were typed in roughly 629-640 donors, DQA1 in 500 to 550, DPA1 in 600 to 610, and DPB1 in roughly 450. Among around 400 genotyped donors of the cohort, an average of approximately 220,000 unique TCR beta nucleotide sequences was sequenced per donor, of which about 19% were non-productive. A later genetic analysis used genome-wide SNP genotypes for about 60% of the roughly 700 donors, treating that subset as a discovery cohort. The aim of the study was to test whether cataloging public T cell receptors could identify signatures of past pathogen exposure. Because of strong linkage in the cohort, roughly five DR-DQ haplotypes were treated as single units for association and clustering. Approximately 310 gigabases of sequencing data and roughly 81 million unique TCR sequences made up an early release that covered over 550 HLA-typed donors. A separate validation cohort of over a hundred different subjects was used in addition to the roughly 700-subject first cohort. To study patterns of TCR occurrence, a later analysis re-analyzed previously published TCR beta repertoires from around 660 donors and added high-resolution HLA genotyping. Alongside the repertoire data, information on donor age, sex, ethnicity and CMV serostatus was compiled. Of the roughly 400 genotyped donors, over 65% fell in the genetic ancestry cluster associated with self-reported Caucasian donors. Rather than drawing on any new phenotypic data, the later analysis identified candidate immune exposures from TCR beta sequences and the way those sequences occurred across donors. Both class I and class II loci were covered by HLA typing, at four-digit resolution. To predict cytomegalovirus infection status, the study combined high-throughput TCR immunosequencing, statistical association of individual TCRs with disease status, and machine learning. All discovery cohort repertoires had been generated on a single sequencing platform. The study used immunosequencing to profile the T cell repertoires of approximately 630 subjects and linked those repertoires to cytomegalovirus serostatus. An earlier analysis of some 500 of the donors applied high-throughput TCR beta sequencing to assess whether each TCR beta V gene segment acted as functional or pseudogenic. Beyond this particular receptor, the publication reports: In a later analysis, TCR association rates were found to vary across HLA loci, with the most associated TCRs seen for DRB1 alleles and the fewest for HLA-C alleles. Specific HLA alleles were associated with about 17,000 TCR beta sequences at a false discovery rate of 0.05 in a later analysis. Cytomegalovirus status was reported to be diagnosed by the classifier with high specificity and sensitivity in both the original and validation cohorts. Correlated functional status among segregating V segments might reflect linkage disequilibrium, but an unknown experimental factor could not be ruled out. V-gene and J-gene trimming of TCR beta chains was associated with a missense DCLRE1C variant in a later genetic analysis, and the association was replicated in an independent cohort. Because the 87-base-pair reads could not distinguish some IMGT-functional V segments, including TRBV6-2 and TRBV6-3, those segments were excluded. Because counts were too low, about 18 rarely observed V segments, including chromosome 9 orphons, were left out of the earlier analysis of some 640 of the donors. Across donors, most TCR sequences were observed very rarely, whereas some public TCRs were present in many individuals. Roughly uniform sequencing depth across donors was assumed in presence/absence analyses, although this assumption may not hold. Broadly in line with IMGT annotations, most TCR beta V segments showed up in productive rearrangements about 87% or about 30% of the time in an earlier analysis of a few hundred of the donors. In a later genetic analysis, fewer N-insertions in productive TCRs were reported among donors in an Asian-associated ancestry cluster than the roughly 700-donor mean. According to the authors, the approach could potentially be generalized to other disease states and immunological phenotypes. A further reported finding was that TCR beta sequences accurately predicted the HLA-A and HLA-B alleles for most subjects in the first cohort. In this cohort, only TCR beta chains were sequenced, and detectable features were limited by the absence of alpha or paired-chain data. Strong co-occurrence of HLA alleles, especially DR and DQ, made assigning TCR associations to individual alleles difficult. Three of the identified cytomegalovirus-associated TCR beta chains were confirmed in vitro to be specific for cytomegalovirus antigens. In the study, some 180 TCR beta chains were listed as associated with cytomegalovirus. In a later analysis, several top co-occurrence clusters were reported to appear linked to parvovirus B19, influenza, CMV and Epstein-Barr virus. Immune exposure information for the cohort was limited to CMV serostatus. Most CMV-associated TCR beta chains appeared to be HLA-restricted in a later analysis, and the HLA associations seemed to be driven largely by CMV exposure. Because some donors lacked HLA typing at each locus, the association tests relied only on the typed subset. A cluster of highly shared sequence variants was judged likely to be a technical artifact of the sequencing pipeline. Compared with equally common non-associated chains, HLA-associated TCR beta chains in a later analysis were more clonally expanded and had lower generation probabilities.

Library preparation used the immunoSEQ multiplex PCR assay. For the multiplex PCR, a mixture combining 60 forward primers for TCR Vbeta segments and 13 reverse primers for TCR Jbeta segments was used. The CDR3 region of rearranged TCR beta genes was amplified from genomic DNA with a multiplex PCR assay. The Illumina HiSeq System was used to sequence the amplified TCR beta libraries as 87-base-pair reads. The paper's processing steps were these. A later analysis counted some 74 million unique TCR beta chains across the 550 to 800 repertoires, and some 11 million of these chains were shared by at least two donors. To remove PCR and sequencing errors, raw reads were error-corrected and collapsed into unique sequences using a nearest-neighbor algorithm that merged closely related sequences. To assign V, D and J gene segments, CDR3 sequences were aligned to IMGT reference sequences. For a sequence to be retained, a match of at least six nucleotides was required to both a V gene segment and a J gene segment. A rearrangement was called productive if the CDR3 had no stop codons and remained in frame with V and J, and every other rearrangement was called non-productive. CDR3 was defined by IMGT convention, running from the second conserved V-encoded cysteine to the conserved J-encoded phenylalanine. Sequences without an unambiguous match to a single V gene segment were excluded from the earlier analysis of almost 600 of the donors. An earlier analysis of roughly 590 of the donors called V segments functional above 56.7% productive rearrangements and segregating when the between-donor standard deviation exceeded 5%. A statistical classification framework was built to diagnose cytomegalovirus status from the catalog of TCR beta chain sequences. In a later analysis, TCR nucleotide sequences were compared against IMGT/GENE-DB human TR gene sequences so that V and J genes could be assigned. Using the TCRdist pipeline, a later analysis assigned CDR3 sequences along with most-parsimonious VDJ recombination scenarios. A later analysis defined each TCR beta chain by its CDR3 amino acid sequence plus V-gene family, and excluded reads lacking a unique V-gene family. In a later analysis, some 600 highly shared, low-generation-probability nucleotide sequences were removed to address suspected cross-contamination and a sequencing artifact. For each public chain, a later analysis derived a clonal expansion index from normalized ranks of inferred template counts within each repertoire. A later analysis computed generation probabilities with a VDJ recombination model fitted to out-of-frame rearrangements, and checked the results against IGoR. In a later analysis, hypergeometric tests were used to score TCR-TCR, TCR-HLA and TCR-CMV co-occurrence, with a repertoire-size bias correction applied to TCR pairs. In a later analysis, false discovery rates were estimated by permuting HLA or CMV assignments 20 times. In a later analysis, co-occurring TCRs were grouped with DBSCAN, and TCRdist sequence similarity was added when clustering was performed within HLA-allele-positive subsets. For co-occurrence clustering, repertoires with fewer than 30,000 or more than 120,000 public chains were excluded, along with five or six repertoires with anomalous nucleotide sharing. Drawn from immuneACCESS, this table holds only the in-frame rearrangements with V and J called that TCRdb kept. Clones are partly lost; checked studies trace under half to an unresolved V gene and leave the rest unexplained. Clone size and the V and J calls come from that table; the DNA yielded D and trimming. The sample table contains 140,000 to 150,000 clones; only one count was recorded for about 64% of them. The ten largest account for 4% to 5.5% of the sample.

Deletion took 1 base off V and 7 bases off J, with a span of 7 bases between the germline ends. From the germline V gene (reference sequence), CDR1 is GTSNPN and CDR2 is SVGIG. The CDR3 has 11 amino acids, counting the end cysteine and phenylalanine. Solely the CDR3 DNA is kept, with 33 bases framed from the first base. Only a few counts were recorded for this clone. Its antigen remains unidentified. One base away there is no much larger clone; base qualities are not given. In total, 500 to 700 healthy bone marrow donors made up the cohort. Cohort members were all nominally healthy when sampled, although unrecorded immune exposures were likely present. The donor tested CMV seronegative and was one of the 352 seronegative cohort members. A peripheral blood sample was collected from each donor, and TCR beta sequencing was performed on peripheral blood mononuclear cells. Genomic DNA was extracted from the blood cell samples with the Qiagen DNeasy Blood Extraction Kit.

The clonotype originates from a man aged 55-75 years in good health and CMV-seronegative. In this chain, TRBV30 is recombined with TRBJ1-1; confidence is insufficient to name the D gene. Sequencing was carried out using PBMCs. The nucleotide sequence reads as follows: TGTGCCTGGAGTGGAGCCTATGAAGCTTTCTTT. The translation is CAWSGAYEAFF.